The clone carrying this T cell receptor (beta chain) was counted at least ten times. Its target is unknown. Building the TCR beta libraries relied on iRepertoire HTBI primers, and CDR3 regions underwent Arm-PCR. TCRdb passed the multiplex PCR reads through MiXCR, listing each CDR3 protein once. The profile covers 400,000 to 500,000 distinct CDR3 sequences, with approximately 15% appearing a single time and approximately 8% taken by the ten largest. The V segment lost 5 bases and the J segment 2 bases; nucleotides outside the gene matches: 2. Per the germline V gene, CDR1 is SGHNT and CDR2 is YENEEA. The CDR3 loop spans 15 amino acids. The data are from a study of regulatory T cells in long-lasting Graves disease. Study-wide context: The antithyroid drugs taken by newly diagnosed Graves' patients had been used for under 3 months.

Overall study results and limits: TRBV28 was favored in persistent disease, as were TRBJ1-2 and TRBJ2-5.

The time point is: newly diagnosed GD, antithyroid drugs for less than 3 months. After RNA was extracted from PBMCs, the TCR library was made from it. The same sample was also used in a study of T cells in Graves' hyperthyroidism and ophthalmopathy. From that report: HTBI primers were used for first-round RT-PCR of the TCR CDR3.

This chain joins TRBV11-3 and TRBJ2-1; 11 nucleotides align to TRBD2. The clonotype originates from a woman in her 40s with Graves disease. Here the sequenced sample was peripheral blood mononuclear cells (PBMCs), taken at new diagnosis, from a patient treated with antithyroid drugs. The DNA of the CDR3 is TGTGCCAGCAGCCATAGCGGGAGGGCCTACAATGAGCAGTTCTTC. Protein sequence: CASSHSGRAYNEQFF. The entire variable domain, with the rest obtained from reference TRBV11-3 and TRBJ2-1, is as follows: EAGVVQSPRYKIIEKKQPVAFWCNPISGHNTLYWYLQNLGQGPELLIRYENEEAVDDSQLPKDRFSAERLKGVDSTLKIQPAELGDSAVYLCASSHSGRAYNEQFFGPGTRLTVL.